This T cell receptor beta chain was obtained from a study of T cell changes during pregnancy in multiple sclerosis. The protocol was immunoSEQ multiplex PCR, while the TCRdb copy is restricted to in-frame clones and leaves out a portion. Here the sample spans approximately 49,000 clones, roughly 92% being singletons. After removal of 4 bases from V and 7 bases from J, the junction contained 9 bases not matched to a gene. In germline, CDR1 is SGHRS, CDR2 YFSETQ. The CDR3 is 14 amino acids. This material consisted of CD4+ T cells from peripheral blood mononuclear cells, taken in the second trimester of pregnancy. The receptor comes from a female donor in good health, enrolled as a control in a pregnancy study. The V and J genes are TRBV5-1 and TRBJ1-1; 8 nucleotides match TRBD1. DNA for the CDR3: TGCGCCAGCAGCCCAGCCGGGACAGGACTTGAAGCTTTCTTT. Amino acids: CASSPAGTGLEAFF.